The 19 T cell receptor beta chains below were found in one sample sequenced in a study of T cells in Graves' hyperthyroidism and ophthalmopathy. From RNA transcripts, TCR beta CDR3 regions were amplified. A set of HTBI primers served as the primers for a first-round RT-PCR of the TCR CDR3. MiXCR, applied by TCRdb to the multiplex PCR reads, yields one record per CDR3 protein. The sample contains about 420,000 distinct CDR3 sequences, less than 20% of which appear only once. The sequencing input was blood. These receptors were obtained from a woman in her late teens or twenties with Graves' hyperthyroidism.

The chain links TRBV6-1 to TRBJ1-5, with D hard to call. Per the germline V gene, CDR1 is MNHNS and CDR2 is SASEGT. The CDR3 has 13 residues. Trimming removed 0 bases at V and 6 bases at J, with 6 bases between. The DNA for the CDR3 is TGTGCCAGCAGTGAAGCCTTCGGTCAGCCCCAGCATTTT. Encoded protein: CASSEAFGQPQHF.

This clonotype was counted at least ten times. The V call is TRBV5-1, the J call TRBJ2-1, with D perhaps matching TRBD2 (6 bases). Trimming shortened V by 1 base and J by 3 bases, and 11 bases separated the two germline ends. This CDR3 comprises 15 residues. Germline-derived CDR1 and CDR2 are SGHRS and YFSETQ. This CDR3 is CASSLSGVIYNEQFF. The CDR3 nucleotides read TGCGCCAGCAGCTTGTCGGGGGTGATCTACAATGAGCAGTTCTTC. Full variable domain (rest looked up from reference TRBV5-1 and TRBJ2-1): KAGVTQTPRYLIKTRGQQVTLSCSPISGHRSVSWYQQTPGQGLQFLFEYFSETQRNKGNFPGRFSGRQFSNSRSEMNVSTLELGDSALYLCASSLSGVIYNEQFFGPGTRLTVL.

V usage is TRBV20-1 and J usage is TRBJ2-7; 7 nucleotides agree with TRBD1. The CDR3 has 14 residues. V was clipped by 3 bases and J by 1 base; unmatched bases: 6. Looked up from germline, CDR1 is DFQATT and CDR2 is SNEGSKA (reference sequence). The CDR3 DNA is TGCAGTGCTAGGGCGACAGGGAGTTCCTACGAGCAGTACTTC. Translation: CSARATGSSYEQYF.

The V call is TRBV27, the J call TRBJ2-7, with 11 bases that match TRBD1. CDR3 length: 15 amino acids. The V and J ends lost 3 bases and 5 bases, in that order; junction bases with no gene match: 6. CDR1 is MNHEY and CDR2 is SMNVEV in the germline V gene (reference sequence). The CDR3 bases are TGTGCCAGCAGTTTGCGGACAGGGGGCTGGAACGAGCAGTACTTC. Translation: CASSLRTGGWNEQYF.

This clonotype showed up many times. The chain carries TRBV7-2 and TRBJ1-5; D gene ambiguous. Germline CDR1 reads SGHTA; CDR2 reads FQGNSA. Trimming pared 1 base from V and 3 bases from J, leaving 13 bases between. CDR3 length: 16 amino acids. CDR3 in DNA: TGTGCCAGCAGCTTAGGCCCGACGGGTGCCAATCAGCCCCAGCATTTT. Amino acid sequence: CASSLGPTGANQPQHF.

This clonotype was seen at least ten times. The chain uses TRBV29-1 and TRBJ1-2, with 8 nucleotides matching TRBD1. Trimming cost V 5 bases and J 3 bases; bases outside gene matches: 5. Germline assignment: CDR1 SQVTM and CDR2 ANQGSEA. This CDR3 is built from 13 residues. CDR3 DNA sequence: TGCAGCGTTCGGACAGGGATCCACTATGGCTACACCTTC. Amino acid sequence: CSVRTGIHYGYTF.

The V call is TRBV9, the J call TRBJ1-4; possibly TRBD1 for D (6 bases). Per the germline V gene, CDR1 is SGDLS and CDR2 is YYNGEE. The CDR3 contains 15 residues. Trimming removed 4 bases from V and 4 bases from J, with 14 bases in between. Here the CDR3 reads CASSFRGGGNEKLFF. CDR3 sequence (DNA): TGTGCCAGCAGCTTCCGCGGGGGCGGTAATGAAAAACTGTTTTTT. Using reference TRBV9 and TRBJ1-4 for the parts outside the CDR3, the full variable domain is DSGVTQTPKHLITATGQRVTLRCSPRSGDLSVYWYQQSLDQGLQFLIQYYNGEERAKGNILERFSAQQFPDLHSELNLSSLELGDSALYFCASSFRGGGNEKLFFGSGTQLSVL.

The CDR3 loop is CASSVGKPKNIQYF. The CDR3 nucleotides read TGCGCCAGCAGCGTGGGGAAGCCCAAAAACATTCAGTACTTC. V usage is TRBV5-1 and J usage is TRBJ2-4; D is ambiguous. The CDR3 runs 14 residues. Germline V lookup: CDR1 SGHRS, CDR2 YFSETQ. Trimming left V 4 bases short and J 2 bases short, with 10 bases between.

This clonotype appeared many times. The chain couples TRBV12-3 or TRBV12-4 to TRBJ2-5, with D possibly matching TRBD1 (6 bases). Trimming left V 6 bases short and J 2 bases short, with 13 bases between. The CDR3 is made up of 14 amino acids. CDR3 sequence: CASSRDRLQETQYF. CDR3 nucleotide sequence: TGTGCCAGCAGCCGCGACAGGTTGCAAGAGACCCAGTACTTC.

This clonotype was seen only a few times. The rearrangement joins TRBV29-1 to TRBJ1-2; D remains ambiguous. V was cut by 5 bases and J by 4 bases, with 17 bases left in between. There are 14 residues in the CDR3. Germline lookup yields CDR1 SQVTM and CDR2 ANQGSEA. CDR3 residues: CSVPDPKLGYGYTF. Written as DNA, the CDR3 is TGCAGCGTTCCGGACCCCAAACTGGGCTATGGCTACACCTTC.

This clonotype was observed at least ten times. The chain joins TRBV11-2 to TRBJ2-7; D call uncertain. Trimming cost V 0 bases and J 0 bases, with 6 bases left between them. This CDR3 has 14 amino acids. Germline CDR1 SGHAT, CDR2 FQNNGV. The CDR3 loop reads CASSLDVASYEQYF. The DNA for the CDR3 is TGTGCCAGCAGCTTAGACGTGGCCTCCTACGAGCAGTACTTC.

The V and J genes are TRBV29-1 and TRBJ1-2; D may be TRBD1 (6 bases). With 6 bases removed from V and 4 bases from J, the gap between germline ends came to 15 bases. The CDR3 contains 13 residues. Germline V CDR1 and CDR2: SQVTM, ANQGSEA. In nucleotides, the CDR3 is TGCAGCGTCGAATTGGACAGTTCCTATGGCTACACCTTC. Translating it yields CSVELDSSYGYTF.

This clonotype was recorded at least ten times. The chain joins TRBV12-3 or TRBV12-4 to TRBJ1-2; D might be TRBD1 (6 bases). Trimming cost V 3 bases and J 0 bases, with 8 bases left between them. This CDR3 contains 14 residues. The CDR3 DNA sequence: TGTGCCAGCAGTTTTCAGGGGTCTAACTATGGCTACACCTTC. Translating gives CASSFQGSNYGYTF.

This clonotype was recorded a few times. The chain uses TRBV10-3 and TRBJ1-2; D unresolved. Germline-derived CDR1 and CDR2 are ENHRY and SYGVKD. The CDR3 loop spans 12 amino acids. V dropped 3 bases and J dropped 4 bases, with 6 bases sitting between them. The CDR3 region has the DNA TGTGCCATCAGTGAAGGCCTCTATGGCTACACCTTC. This sequence encodes CAISEGLYGYTF.

This clonotype has only a few counts. This chain joins TRBV19 and TRBJ2-7; 8 nucleotides line up with TRBD2. V shed 5 bases and J 1 base; nucleotides not matched to a gene: 7. The CDR3 consists of 15 residues. Germline CDR1 and CDR2: LNHDA and SQIVND (reference sequence). The CDR3 loop is CASSLSGITSYEQYF. As DNA, the CDR3 is TGTGCCAGTAGTCTTAGCGGGATCACTTCCTACGAGCAGTACTTC.

At least ten counts were recorded for this clonotype. The V gene is TRBV27, the J gene TRBJ2-7; 11 bases agree with TRBD2. CDR3 size: 15 residues. Trimming removed 4 bases from V and 2 bases from J; junction bases left unmatched: 4. Germline V gene lookup returns CDR1 MNHEY and CDR2 SMNVEV (reference sequence). CDR3 nucleotides: TGTGCCAGCAGTTCACCGACTAGCGGGGCCTACGAGCAGTACTTC. Translation gives CASSSPTSGAYEQYF.

The chain is built from TRBV10-3 and TRBJ1-1; D is unclear. The germline gives CDR1 ENHRY, CDR2 SYGVKD. This CDR3 region has 16 residues. V lost 4 bases, J lost 3 bases, and 18 bases lay in between. The CDR3 loop reads CAISVGASRGDTEAFF. Here the CDR3 DNA reads TGTGCCATCAGTGTTGGAGCTTCGCGTGGGGACACTGAAGCTTTCTTT.

This clonotype appeared many times. J is TRBJ1-2 and V is TRBV12-5, with TRBD1 matching over 7 bases. The CDR3 covers 14 residues. After removal of 5 bases from V and 4 bases from J, the junction contained 7 bases not matched to a gene. CDR1 and CDR2 (germline): LGHNT, FRNRAP. The CDR3 bases are TGTGCTAGTGGTAAATCTGACAGGGCCTATGGCTACACCTTC. Its protein product is CASGKSDRAYGYTF. The full variable domain, completed using reference TRBV12-5 and TRBJ1-2, is DARVTQTPRHKVTEMGQEVTMRCQPILGHNTVFWYRQTMMQGLELLAYFRNRAPLDDSGMPKDRFSAEMPDATLATLKIQPSEPRDSAVYFCASGKSDRAYGYTFGSGTRLTVV.

This clonotype was picked up many times. In nucleotides, the CDR3 is TGTGCCAGCAGACAGACTCTTACAGATACGCAGTATTTT. It yields the protein CASRQTLTDTQYF. This chain joins TRBV28 and TRBJ2-3; D remains unclear. The germline V gene encodes CDR1 MDHEN and CDR2 SYDVKM. The CDR3 is made up of 13 amino acids. The V gene lost 6 bases and the J gene lost 3 bases, with 10 bases spanning the gap.